What follows are 21 T cell receptor beta chains derived from one specimen sequenced in a study of T-cell reconstitution after alpha-beta-depleted transplantation in children. Broader study findings: Newly produced T cells mostly provided counts and TCRbeta diversity after one year, as hyperexpanded clones declined.

What these receptors recognize is not known. TCRbeta library construction was performed incorporating unique molecular identifiers. TCRdb independently ran MiXCR on the PCR reads; one entry per CDR3 protein. The sample lists a few hundred thousand distinct CDR3 sequences; approximately 7.3% were seen once. The material sequenced was peripheral blood, taken 360 days after TCRalphabeta/CD19-depleted stem cell transplant. Source of these receptors: a female patient aged 2-9 years who had a stem cell transplant for Fanconi anemia, so the T cells may come from the graft donor.

V usage is TRBV4-1 and J usage is TRBJ2-3; TRBD2 aligns across 9 bases. V was clipped by 2 bases and J by 7 bases; unmatched bases: 4. Germline lookup yields CDR1 MGHRA and CDR2 YSYEKL. The CDR3 has 14 residues. CDR3 sequence (DNA): TGCGCCAGCAGCCAACCGTCTAGCGGGAATACGCAGTATTTT. As protein: CASSQPSSGNTQYF.

J is TRBJ2-5 and V is TRBV7-8; D is perhaps TRBD1 or TRBD2 (6 bases each). V was cut by 5 bases and J by 5 bases, with 15 bases left in between. CDR1 SGHVS and CDR2 FQNEAQ come from the germline V gene. This CDR3 is 14 amino acids long. The CDR3 region is CASSPIGGGETQYF. DNA for the CDR3: TGTGCCAGCAGCCCGATTGGAGGGGGGGAGACCCAGTACTTC.

The sample holds many counts of this clonotype. This CDR3 is CASSRQGSMTDTQYF. The CDR3 DNA follows: TGTGCCAGCAGCAGACAGGGGTCGATGACAGATACGCAGTATTTT. The chain couples TRBV9 to TRBJ2-3, with 8 bases that match TRBD1. The CDR3 covers 15 residues. CDR1 SGDLS and CDR2 YYNGEE come from the germline V gene. Unmatched junction bases numbered 7, after V lost 4 bases and J lost 3 bases.

This clonotype occurred many times. The genes are TRBV12-3 or TRBV12-4 and TRBJ2-1, with unresolved D. The CDR3 has 15 residues. The V gene lost 5 bases and the J gene lost 7 bases, with 18 bases spanning the gap. The CDR3 protein is CASSTLVPEHNEQFF. In nucleotides, the CDR3 is TGTGCCAGCAGTACCCTGGTACCCGAACATAATGAGCAGTTCTTC.

This clonotype was recorded many times. The J gene is TRBJ1-6, the V gene TRBV7-6; possible D gene TRBD1, 6 bases. Trimming removed 4 bases from V and 6 bases from J, with 10 bases in between. This CDR3 contains 14 residues. Germline V lookup: CDR1 SGHVS, CDR2 FNYEAQ. The CDR3 here is CASSSQGINSPLHF. The CDR3 DNA reads as TGTGCCAGCAGCTCGCAGGGGATTAATTCACCCCTCCACTTT. The full variable domain, completed using reference TRBV7-6 and TRBJ1-6, is GAGVSQSPRYKVTKRGQDVALRCDPISGHVSLYWYRQALGQGPEFLTYFNYEAQQDKSGLPNDRFSAERPEGSISTLTIQRTEQRDSAMYRCASSSQGINSPLHFGNGTRLTVT.

The chain combines TRBV9 with TRBJ2-5, with D perhaps matching TRBD1 (6 bases). The germline gives CDR1 SGDLS, CDR2 YYNGEE. The length of the CDR3 is 16 residues. V was pared by 3 bases and J by 5 bases, with 20 bases between. The CDR3 spells CASSARTVASLETQYF. DNA of the CDR3: TGTGCCAGCAGCGCCAGGACAGTCGCCAGTTTGGAGACCCAGTACTTC.

This clonotype has at least ten counts. The V and J genes are TRBV10-2 and TRBJ1-2; the D is unclear. Germline V lookup: CDR1 WSHSY, CDR2 SAAADI. This CDR3 has 12 amino acids. The V end was cut by 4 bases, the J end by 4 bases, with 7 bases between. In DNA, the CDR3 is TGCGCCAGCAGTGGGCGGTTCTATGGCTACACCTTC. This gives the protein CASSGRFYGYTF.

The genes are TRBV11-2 and TRBJ2-5; TRBD2 is a possible D gene (7 bases). V lost 4 bases and J 4 bases, leaving 13 bases between the germline ends. Germline CDR1 and CDR2: SGHAT and FQNNGV. This CDR3 region has 14 residues. The CDR3 reads CASSSRGGGETQYF. The CDR3 coding sequence is TGTGCCAGCAGCTCCCGCGGGGGCGGAGAGACCCAGTACTTC.

The rearrangement joins TRBV14 to TRBJ2-7; the D is unclear. CDR1 SGHDN and CDR2 FVKESK come from the germline V gene. The V gene lost 2 bases and the J gene lost 6 bases, with 14 bases spanning the gap. The CDR3 sequence is 14 residues long. The CDR3 DNA sequence: TGTGCCAGCAGCCAATACGACATCCTTTTCGAGCAGTACTTC. Amino acid sequence: CASSQYDILFEQYF. Drawing the rest from reference TRBV14 and TRBJ2-7, the complete variable domain is EAGVTQFPSHSVIEKGQTVTLRCDPISGHDNLYWYRRVMGKEIKFLLHFVKESKQDESGMPNNRFLAERTGGTYSTLKVQPAELEDSGVYFCASSQYDILFEQYFGPGTRLTVT.

This clonotype was counted at least ten times. The gene calls are TRBV20-1 and TRBJ2-7; 8 nucleotides match TRBD2. Per germline, CDR1 DFQATT and CDR2 SNEGSKA (reference sequence). The CDR3 consists of 14 residues. After removal of 4 bases from V and 2 bases from J, the junction contained 7 bases not matched to a gene. CDR3 nucleotides: TGCAGTGCTACGATGGGTAGCGGGGCCTACGAGCAGTACTTC. Protein product: CSATMGSGAYEQYF.

This clonotype showed up just a few times. The chain joins TRBV6-9 to TRBJ2-1, with a tentative D call TRBD1 (7 bases). Per the germline V gene, CDR1 is MNHGY and CDR2 is SVAAGI. The V gene lost 2 bases and the J gene lost 8 bases, with 31 bases spanning the gap. This CDR3 is 20 amino acids long. CDR3: CASSYGETRTQGLHEDEQFF. Here the CDR3 DNA reads TGTGCCAGCAGTTATGGGGAGACTAGAACACAGGGGCTACATGAGGATGAGCAGTTCTTC.

J is TRBJ1-1 and V is TRBV6-1; 8 bases fit TRBD1. Germline-derived CDR1 and CDR2 are MNHNS and SASEGT. This CDR3 region has 15 residues. V lost 6 bases and J lost 0; bases outside the gene matches: 6. The CDR3 here is CASRDREAMNTEAFF. The CDR3 DNA reads TGTGCCAGCAGGGACAGGGAAGCGATGAACACTGAAGCTTTCTTT.

The table lists this clonotype with a few counts. The chain recombines TRBV12-3 or TRBV12-4 with TRBJ2-2; 7 nucleotides match TRBD1. The trim removed 1 base at V and 6 bases at J, leaving 5 bases unmatched. This CDR3 region has 15 residues. This CDR3 is CASSLVQGVSGELFF. In DNA, the CDR3 is TGTGCCAGCAGTTTAGTCCAGGGGGTCTCCGGGGAGCTGTTTTTT.

This clonotype came up many times. The V call is TRBV25-1, the J call TRBJ2-7; TRBD1 matches at 7 bases. This CDR3 is built from 16 residues. The germline V gene has CDR1 MGHDK and CDR2 SYGVNS. The J segment lost 1 base and the V segment lost 4 bases, leaving 10 bases of the junction unmatched. In DNA form, the CDR3 reads TGTGCCAGCAGTGGAGCTACAGGGGCTGAGTCCTACGAGCAGTACTTC. Amino acid sequence: CASSGATGAESYEQYF.

The rearrangement links TRBV5-1 to TRBJ1-1; tentative D call: TRBD1 (5 bases). CDR3 size: 14 residues. V was pared by 4 bases and J by 1 base, with 11 bases between. Germline V CDR1 and CDR2: SGHRS, YFSETQ. The CDR3 protein is CASSPATENTEAFF. CDR3 in DNA: TGCGCCAGCAGCCCCGCGACAGAGAACACTGAAGCTTTCTTT.

V gene TRBV18 combines with J gene TRBJ1-6; 10 nucleotides agree with TRBD1. CDR1 is KGHSH, CDR2 LQKENI, per germline. There are 18 residues in the CDR3. Trimming at V came to 0 bases and at J to 9 bases, leaving 11 bases not matched to a gene. The CDR3 is CASSPPGTGAVSSSPLHF. In nucleotides, the CDR3 is TGTGCCAGCTCACCACCCGGGACAGGGGCCGTTAGTAGTTCACCCCTCCACTTT.

This clonotype was seen ten or more times. V usage is TRBV6-1 and J usage is TRBJ1-5; unclear D gene. V was clipped by 3 bases and J by 2 bases, with 2 bases between them. The CDR3 extends over 12 amino acids. The V gene's germline CDR1 is MNHNS and CDR2 SASEGT. CDR3 loop: CASSDGNQPQHF. The CDR3 region has the DNA TGTGCCAGCAGTGATGGCAATCAGCCCCAGCATTTT.

The chain carries TRBV5-1 and TRBJ1-2, with D unresolved. V lost 9 bases to trimming and J lost 3 bases, with 15 bases between them. Per the germline V gene, CDR1 is SGHRS and CDR2 is YFSETQ. The CDR3 length is 13 residues. CDR3 protein: CATSAGGDYGYTF. The CDR3 DNA follows: TGCGCCACCTCCGCCGGTGGAGACTATGGCTACACCTTC.

This clonotype was seen more than once but under ten times. The chain carries TRBV28 and TRBJ1-2, with D possibly TRBD1 on 6 matching bases. The CDR3 spans 14 residues. V was cut by 5 bases and J by 6 bases, with 16 bases left in between. Germline V gene data show CDR1 as MDHEN and CDR2 as SYDVKM. CDR3 sequence (DNA): TGTGCCAGCAGTCCTGGGGGGGCAGGGGATGGCTACACCTTC. This codes for CASSPGGAGDGYTF.

This clonotype has at least ten counts. This sequence joins TRBV27 and TRBJ2-7, with a possible D match to TRBD1 (6 bases). The CDR3 consists of 15 residues. Germline CDR1 reads MNHEY; CDR2 reads SMNVEV (reference sequence). Trimming stripped 7 bases from V and 2 bases from J, with 18 bases between. The CDR3 DNA reads TGTGCCAGCACACCCCTGGGGACAAGAACCTACGAGCAGTACTTC. It codes for CASTPLGTRTYEQYF.

The J gene is TRBJ2-3, the V gene TRBV5-4, with D unclear. The CDR3 loop spans 13 amino acids. V lost 4 bases to trimming and J lost 5 bases, with 11 bases between them. Germline V lookup: CDR1 SGHNT, CDR2 YYREEE (reference sequence). CDR3 sequence reads: CASSPKTQDTQYF. CDR3 bases: TGTGCCAGCAGCCCAAAGACCCAAGATACGCAGTATTTT.